This paragraph reports one T cell receptor beta chain. Its antigen remains unknown. The data originate from a study of T cells expressing NK-cell markers. TCRdb re-analyzed the 5' RACE reads; it lists each CDR3 protein once, without DNA. This sample's table reports about 540,000 distinct CDR3 sequences. Overall study findings and caveats: These clonotypes also led the CD3+CD56-NKG2C+ fraction in a handful of donors.

The V gene's germline CDR1 is SEHNR and CDR2 FQNEAQ (reference sequence). The CDR3 is 11 amino acids. The receptor was derived from a man in his late teens or twenties in good health. The source material was blood T cells: a sorted CD56 or NKG2C T cell subset, CD4+ or CD8+ T cells, or bulk PBMC T cells (not recorded which). This sequence joins TRBV7-9 and TRBJ2-5. This CDR3 is CASSSKETQYF.